There are a few counts of the clone carrying this T cell receptor (beta chain). Its antigen is undetermined. This entry is derived from a study of T-cell reconstitution after alpha-beta-depleted transplantation in children. General study points: Expanded graft clones numbering several hundred reportedly gave rise to alpha-beta T cells about two months after transplant. Several patients had high TCRbeta diversity at day 60; it came from surviving recipient T cells and thymic progenitors.

During its preparation, the TCRbeta library received unique molecular identifiers. MiXCR, run by TCRdb on the PCR reads, gives a single entry per CDR3 protein. Here the sample spans some 350,000 distinct CDR3 sequences, about a sixth being singletons. Germline-derived CDR1 and CDR2 are MNHNS and SASEGT. This CDR3 has 15 residues. The origin of this receptor is a male patient aged 2 to 9 who had a stem cell transplant for acute lymphoblastic leukemia, so the T cells may come from the graft donor. The chain couples TRBV6-1 to TRBJ2-5; 13 bases agree with TRBD2. The sample in question was PBMCs, mostly from graft donor cells, obtained 360 days after TCRalphabeta/CD19-depleted stem cell transplant. The CDR3 here is CASARLAGGQETQYF. In nucleotides, the CDR3 is TGTGCAAGCGCCCGACTAGCGGGAGGCCAAGAGACCCAGTACTTC.